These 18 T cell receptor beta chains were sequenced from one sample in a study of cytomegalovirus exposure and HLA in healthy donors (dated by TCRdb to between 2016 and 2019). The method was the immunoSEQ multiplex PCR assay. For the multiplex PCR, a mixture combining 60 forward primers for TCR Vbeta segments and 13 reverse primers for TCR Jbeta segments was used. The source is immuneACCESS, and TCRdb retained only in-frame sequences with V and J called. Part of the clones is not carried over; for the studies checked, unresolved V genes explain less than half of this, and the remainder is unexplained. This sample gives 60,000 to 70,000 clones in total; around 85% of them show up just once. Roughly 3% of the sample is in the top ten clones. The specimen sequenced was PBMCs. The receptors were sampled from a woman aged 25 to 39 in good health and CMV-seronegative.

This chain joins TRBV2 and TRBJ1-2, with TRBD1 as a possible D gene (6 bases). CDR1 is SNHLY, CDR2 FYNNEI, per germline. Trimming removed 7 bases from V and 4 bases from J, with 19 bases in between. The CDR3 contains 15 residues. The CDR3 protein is CASIDTEQGAYGYTF. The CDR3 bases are TGTGCCAGCATCGACACTGAACAGGGCGCCTATGGCTACACCTTC.

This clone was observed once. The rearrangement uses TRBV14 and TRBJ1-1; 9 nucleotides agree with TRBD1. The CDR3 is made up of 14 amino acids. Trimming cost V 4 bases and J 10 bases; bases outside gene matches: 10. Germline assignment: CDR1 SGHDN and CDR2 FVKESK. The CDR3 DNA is TGTGCCAGCAGCCGGGATCCGGGACAGGGAATAGCTTTCTTT. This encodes CASSRDPGQGIAFF.

The CDR3 spells CASSSGSGYTF. The CDR3 DNA reads TGTGCCAGCAGCTCCGGGTCCGGCTACACCTTC. The chain carries TRBV11-3 and TRBJ1-2; D ambiguous. CDR3 length equals 11 residues. Germline CDR1 SGHNT, CDR2 YENEEA. The ends were cut back, 4 bases at V and 8 bases at J, with 8 bases in the middle.

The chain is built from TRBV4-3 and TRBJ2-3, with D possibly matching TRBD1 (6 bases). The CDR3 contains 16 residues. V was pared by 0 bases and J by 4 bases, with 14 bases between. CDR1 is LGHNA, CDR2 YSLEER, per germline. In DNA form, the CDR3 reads TGCGCCAGCAGCCAAGAACAGGGCCCCGGGGCAGATACGCAGTATTTT. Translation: CASSQEQGPGADTQYF.

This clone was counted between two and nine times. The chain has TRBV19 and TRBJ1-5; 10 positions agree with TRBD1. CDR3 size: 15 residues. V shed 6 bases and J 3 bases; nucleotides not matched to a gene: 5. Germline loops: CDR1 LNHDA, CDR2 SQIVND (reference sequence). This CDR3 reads CASRTDRGLNQPQHF. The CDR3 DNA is TGTGCCAGTAGGACCGACAGGGGGCTCAATCAGCCCCAGCATTTT.

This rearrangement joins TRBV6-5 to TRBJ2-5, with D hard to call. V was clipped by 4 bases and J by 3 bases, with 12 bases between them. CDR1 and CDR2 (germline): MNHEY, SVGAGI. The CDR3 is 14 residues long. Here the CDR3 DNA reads TGTGCCAGCAGTTCAATTCAGTATAAAGAGACCCAGTACTTC. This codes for CASSSIQYKETQYF.

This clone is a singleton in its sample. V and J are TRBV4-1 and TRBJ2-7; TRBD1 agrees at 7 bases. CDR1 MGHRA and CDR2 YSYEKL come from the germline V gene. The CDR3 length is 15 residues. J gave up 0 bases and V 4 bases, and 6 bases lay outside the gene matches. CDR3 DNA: TGCGCCAGCAGCCCTAATACAGGGGCCTCCTACGAGCAGTACTTC. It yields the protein CASSPNTGASYEQYF.

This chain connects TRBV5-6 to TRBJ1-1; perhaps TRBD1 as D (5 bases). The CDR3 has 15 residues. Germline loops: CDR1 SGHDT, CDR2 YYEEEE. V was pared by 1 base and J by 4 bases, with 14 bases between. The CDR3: CASSLNPGQGTEAFF. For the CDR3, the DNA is TGTGCCAGCAGCTTGAATCCCGGGCAGGGCACTGAAGCTTTCTTT.

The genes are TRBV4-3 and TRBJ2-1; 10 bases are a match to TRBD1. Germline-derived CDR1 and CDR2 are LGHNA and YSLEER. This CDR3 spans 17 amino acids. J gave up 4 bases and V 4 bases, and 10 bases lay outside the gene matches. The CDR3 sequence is CASSPEPGQGQYNEQFF. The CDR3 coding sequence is TGCGCCAGCAGCCCGGAGCCGGGACAGGGGCAATACAATGAGCAGTTCTTC.

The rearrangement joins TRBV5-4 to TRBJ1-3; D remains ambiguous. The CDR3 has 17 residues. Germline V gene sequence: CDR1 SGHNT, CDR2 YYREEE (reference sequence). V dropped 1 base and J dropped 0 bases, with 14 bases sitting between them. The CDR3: CASSLSRGRNSGNTIYF. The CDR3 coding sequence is TGTGCCAGCAGCTTGTCAAGAGGGCGTAACTCTGGAAACACCATATATTTT. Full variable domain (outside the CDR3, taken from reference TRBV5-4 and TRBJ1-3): ETGVTQSPTHLIKTRGQQVTLRCSSQSGHNTVSWYQQALGQGPQFIFQYYREEENGRGNFPPRFSGLQFPNYSSELNVNALELDDSALYLCASSLSRGRNSGNTIYFGEGSWLTVV.

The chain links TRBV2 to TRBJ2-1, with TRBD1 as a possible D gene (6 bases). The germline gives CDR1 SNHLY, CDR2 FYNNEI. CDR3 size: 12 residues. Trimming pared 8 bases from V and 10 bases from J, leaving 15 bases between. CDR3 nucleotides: TGTGCCAGCGGGGGCAGTCGAGGAGAGCAGTTCTTC. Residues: CASGGSRGEQFF.

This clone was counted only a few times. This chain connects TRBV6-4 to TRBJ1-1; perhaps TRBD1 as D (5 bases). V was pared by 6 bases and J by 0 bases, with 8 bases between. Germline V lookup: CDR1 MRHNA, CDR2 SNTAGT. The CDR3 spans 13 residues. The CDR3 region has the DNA TGTGCCAGCAGCGCGACAGTGAACACTGAAGCTTTCTTT. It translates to CASSATVNTEAFF.

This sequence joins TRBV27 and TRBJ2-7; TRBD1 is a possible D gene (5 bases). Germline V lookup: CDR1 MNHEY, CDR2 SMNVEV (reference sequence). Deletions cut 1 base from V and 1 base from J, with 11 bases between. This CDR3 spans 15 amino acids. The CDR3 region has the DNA TGTGCCAGCAGTTTATTAGGGGTAGGGTCCTACGAGCAGTACTTC. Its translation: CASSLLGVGSYEQYF.

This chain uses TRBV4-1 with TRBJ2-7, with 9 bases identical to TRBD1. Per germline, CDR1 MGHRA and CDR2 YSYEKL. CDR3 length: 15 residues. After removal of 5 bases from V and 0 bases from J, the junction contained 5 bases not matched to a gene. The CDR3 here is CASSAGTGSSYEQYF. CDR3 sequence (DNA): TGCGCCAGCAGCGCAGGGACAGGGTCCTCCTACGAGCAGTACTTC.

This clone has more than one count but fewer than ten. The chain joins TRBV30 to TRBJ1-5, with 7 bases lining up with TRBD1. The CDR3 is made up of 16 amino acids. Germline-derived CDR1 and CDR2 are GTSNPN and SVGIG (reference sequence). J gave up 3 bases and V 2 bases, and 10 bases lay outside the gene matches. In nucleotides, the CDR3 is TGTGCCTGGAGTCTCTATTCCGGGACAGACAATCAGCCCCAGCATTTT. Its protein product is CAWSLYSGTDNQPQHF.

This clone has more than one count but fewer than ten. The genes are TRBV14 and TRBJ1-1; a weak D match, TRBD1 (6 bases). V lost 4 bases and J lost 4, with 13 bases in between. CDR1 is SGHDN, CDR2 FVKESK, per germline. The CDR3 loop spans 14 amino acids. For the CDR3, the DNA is TGTGCCAGCAGCCTGGGGGGCGGGGGCACTGAAGCTTTCTTT. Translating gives CASSLGGGGTEAFF.

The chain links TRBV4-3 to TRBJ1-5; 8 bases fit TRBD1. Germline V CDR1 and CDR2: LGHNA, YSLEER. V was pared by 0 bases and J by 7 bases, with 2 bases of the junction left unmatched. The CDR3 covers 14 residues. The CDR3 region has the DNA TGCGCCAGCAGCCAAGAAACAGGGGGACAGCCCCAGCATTTT. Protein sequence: CASSQETGGQPQHF.

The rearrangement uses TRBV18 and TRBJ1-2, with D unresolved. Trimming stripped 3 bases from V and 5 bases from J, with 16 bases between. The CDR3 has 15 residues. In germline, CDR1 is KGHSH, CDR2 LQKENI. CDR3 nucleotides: TGTGCCAGCTCACCGGCTGGGAGGGTCCCATATGGCTACACCTTC. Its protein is CASSPAGRVPYGYTF.